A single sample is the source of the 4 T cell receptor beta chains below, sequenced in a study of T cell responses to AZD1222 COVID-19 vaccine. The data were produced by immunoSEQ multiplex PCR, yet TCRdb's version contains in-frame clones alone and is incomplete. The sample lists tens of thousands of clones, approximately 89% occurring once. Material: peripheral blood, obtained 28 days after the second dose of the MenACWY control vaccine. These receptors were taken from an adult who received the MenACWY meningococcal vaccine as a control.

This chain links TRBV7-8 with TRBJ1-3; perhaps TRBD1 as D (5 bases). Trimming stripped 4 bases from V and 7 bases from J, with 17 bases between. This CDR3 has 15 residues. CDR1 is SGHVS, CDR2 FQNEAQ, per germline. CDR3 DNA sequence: TGTGCCAGCAGCTCACTCGAGGGGAAGAGGAACACCATATATTTT. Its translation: CASSSLEGKRNTIYF.

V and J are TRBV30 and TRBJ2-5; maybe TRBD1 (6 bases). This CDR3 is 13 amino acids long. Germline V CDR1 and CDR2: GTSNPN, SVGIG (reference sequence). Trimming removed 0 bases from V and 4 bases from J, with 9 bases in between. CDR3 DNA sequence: TGTGCCTGGAGTGTAGGGGGAACAGAGACCCAGTACTTC. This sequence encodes CAWSVGGTETQYF.

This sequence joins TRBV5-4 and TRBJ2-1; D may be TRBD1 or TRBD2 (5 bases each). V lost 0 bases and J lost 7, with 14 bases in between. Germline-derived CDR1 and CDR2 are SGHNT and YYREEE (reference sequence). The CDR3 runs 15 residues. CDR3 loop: CASSLGTPRGNEQFF. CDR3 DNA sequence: TGTGCCAGCAGCTTGGGGACACCCCGAGGGAATGAGCAGTTCTTC.

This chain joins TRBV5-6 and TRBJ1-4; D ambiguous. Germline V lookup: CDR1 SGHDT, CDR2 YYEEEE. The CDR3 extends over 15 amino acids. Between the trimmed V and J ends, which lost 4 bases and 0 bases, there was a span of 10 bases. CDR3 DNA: TGTGCCAGCAGCACCTACTTAGCAACTAATGAAAAACTGTTTTTT. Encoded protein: CASSTYLATNEKLFF.